One and the same sample provided the 21 T cell receptor beta chains below, sequenced in a study of shared clonotypes between healthy human individuals. CD45RO-negative, CCR7-positively selected cells formed the naive CD8 fraction, excluding terminally differentiated effector memory CD45RA+ cells. Data came from immunoSEQ multiplex PCR; TCRdb stores just in-frame clones and leaves some out. The table lists about 2,200,000 clones, approximately 94% of them singletons. The sample comprised naive CD8+ T cells from PBMCs. The receptor set was obtained from a man aged 18 to 35 in good health. Some clones in this sample may be carry-over from other donors' samples.

The chain carries TRBV28 and TRBJ1-1, with D perhaps matching TRBD1 (5 bases). The CDR3 contains 15 residues. Trimming pared 3 bases from V and 4 bases from J, leaving 15 bases between. Looked up from germline, CDR1 is MDHEN and CDR2 is SYDVKM. The chain's CDR3 is CASSFRYAGGTEAFF. In DNA, the CDR3 is TGTGCCAGCAGTTTTAGATACGCGGGGGGCACTGAAGCTTTCTTT.

The V and J genes are TRBV19 and TRBJ1-1; D unclear. Between the trimmed V and J ends, which lost 3 bases and 3 bases, there was a span of 11 bases. The CDR3 sequence is 14 residues long. In germline, CDR1 is LNHDA, CDR2 SQIVND (reference sequence). This chain's CDR3 is CASSIDIEYTEAFF. The CDR3 DNA is TGTGCCAGTAGTATCGACATTGAGTACACTGAAGCTTTCTTT.

The chain links TRBV15 to TRBJ1-3; D remains ambiguous. Trimming removed 0 bases at V and 2 bases at J, with 5 bases between. Germline assignment: CDR1 LNHNV and CDR2 YYDKDF (reference sequence). The length of the CDR3 is 14 residues. For the CDR3, the DNA is TGTGCCACCAGCAGAGAAGGACCTGGAAACACCATATATTTT. This codes for CATSREGPGNTIYF.

The V gene is TRBV19, the J gene TRBJ2-7, with a weak D call TRBD2 (6 bases). CDR3 length: 15 residues. Germline V gene sequence: CDR1 LNHDA, CDR2 SQIVND (reference sequence). Trimming shortened V by 3 bases and J by 2 bases, and 14 bases separated the two germline ends. DNA for the CDR3: TGTGCCAGTAGTATTAATAGCGGCGTGGCCTACGAGCAGTACTTC. Amino acids: CASSINSGVAYEQYF. Looking up the rest from reference TRBV19 and TRBJ2-7 gives the full variable domain: DGGITQSPKYLFRKEGQNVTLSCEQNLNHDAMYWYRQDPGQGLRLIYYSQIVNDFQKGDIAEGYSVSREKKESFPLTVTSAQKNPTAFYLCASSINSGVAYEQYFGPGTRLTVT.

On this clone: The sample has other DNA sequences that encode this CDR3 too. V gene TRBV19 combines with J gene TRBJ1-3; maybe TRBD1 (5 bases). Germline assignment: CDR1 LNHDA and CDR2 SQIVND (reference sequence). With 4 bases removed from V and 4 bases from J, the gap between germline ends came to 11 bases. The CDR3 runs 14 residues. In DNA, the CDR3 is TGTGCCAGTAGTACGCGGGGCTCCGGAAACACCATATATTTT. It yields the protein CASSTRGSGNTIYF.

The chain joins TRBV9 to TRBJ2-3, with D unclear. Trimming left V 3 bases short and J 9 bases short, with 14 bases between. This CDR3 has 13 residues. Germline values: CDR1 SGDLS, CDR2 YYNGEE. CDR3 nucleotides: TGTGCCAGCAGCGGCGAACTGAGAGTGACGCAGTATTTT. This sequence encodes CASSGELRVTQYF.

V is TRBV28 and J is TRBJ2-1, with 11 bases that match TRBD1. Trimming removed 2 bases from V and 8 bases from J; junction bases left unmatched: 5. CDR3 length: 15 residues. Germline lookup yields CDR1 MDHEN and CDR2 SYDVKM. The DNA of the CDR3 is TGTGCCAGCAGTTTAGTGGGACAGGGGGGCTATGAGCAGTTCTTC. Translated, it gives CASSLVGQGGYEQFF.

The chain recombines TRBV27 with TRBJ2-2; the D gene is possibly TRBD2 (5 bases). Germline V CDR1 and CDR2: MNHEY, SMNVEV (reference sequence). Trimming removed 8 bases from V and 4 bases from J, with 14 bases in between. CDR3 length: 14 amino acids. CDR3 residues: CASFGFRGTGELFF. The CDR3 bases are TGTGCCAGCTTCGGCTTCCGGGGCACCGGGGAGCTGTTTTTT.

This sequence joins TRBV5-1 and TRBJ2-7; a weak D match, TRBD2 (6 bases). CDR1 and CDR2 from the germline V gene are SGHRS and YFSETQ. The ends were cut back, 4 bases at V and 6 bases at J, with 17 bases in the middle. The CDR3 runs 14 residues. The CDR3 bases are TGCGCCAGCAGCAAGGACTATCCTTACGCCGAGCAGTACTTC. Its translation: CASSKDYPYAEQYF.

This clone was recorded only once. This CDR3 is also generated by other DNA sequences in the sample. This chain links TRBV4-1 with TRBJ2-7, with 11 bases matching TRBD2. The CDR3 spans 15 residues. Per the germline V gene, CDR1 is MGHRA and CDR2 is YSYEKL. Losses at the gene ends were 4 bases for V and 2 bases for J; bases not matched to a gene: 4. CDR3 in amino acids: CASSLGLAGPYEQYF. In nucleotides, the CDR3 is TGCGCCAGCAGCCTCGGACTAGCGGGTCCCTACGAGCAGTACTTC.

The chain combines TRBV7-8 with TRBJ2-1; 8 bases line up with TRBD2. The CDR3 runs to 15 residues. CDR1 and CDR2 from the germline V gene are SGHVS and FQNEAQ. Germline trimming cut 5 bases from V and 9 bases from J; bases unmatched to any gene: 12. In DNA, the CDR3 is TGTGCCAGCAGCCCGCCGGGACTAGGAAAAAGTGAGCAGTTCTTC. Translating gives CASSPPGLGKSEQFF.

With regard to this clone: This sample also contains other DNA sequences that code for the same CDR3. V and J are TRBV5-6 and TRBJ2-7, with TRBD2 matching over 7 bases. In germline, CDR1 is SGHDT, CDR2 YYEEEE. The J segment lost 3 bases and the V segment lost 0 bases, leaving 3 bases of the junction unmatched. The CDR3 has 14 residues. CDR3 amino acids: CASSLAGGSYEQYF. CDR3 DNA sequence: TGTGCCAGCAGCTTGGCCGGCGGGAGCTACGAGCAGTACTTC.

This chain joins TRBV15 and TRBJ1-1; D is unresolved. Germline assignment: CDR1 LNHNV and CDR2 YYDKDF (reference sequence). Deletions cut 0 bases from V and 4 bases from J, with 6 bases between. This CDR3 has 13 residues. CDR3 sequence: CATSREGVTEAFF. As DNA, the CDR3 is TGTGCCACCAGCAGAGAAGGAGTCACTGAAGCTTTCTTT.

The chain links TRBV7-6 to TRBJ2-3; 8 bases align to TRBD2. The CDR3 has 16 amino acids. CDR1 and CDR2 from the germline V gene are SGHVS and FNYEAQ. V gave up 3 bases and J gave up 2 bases; unmatched junction bases: 7. CDR3 loop: CASSLTTSAFTDTQYF. CDR3 bases: TGTGCCAGCAGCTTGACGACTAGCGCCTTCACAGATACGCAGTATTTT.

The chain employs TRBV27 and TRBJ2-7; D is unclear. Trimming took off 5 bases at V and 6 bases at J, with 23 bases between the two ends. The CDR3 length is 16 residues. CDR1 is MNHEY, CDR2 SMNVEV, per germline (reference sequence). The CDR3 reads CASSPSGGEGRVEQYF. The CDR3 DNA reads as TGTGCCAGCAGTCCCTCCGGCGGTGAAGGCCGAGTCGAGCAGTACTTC.

V gene TRBV4-3 combines with J gene TRBJ1-5; D gene unclear. Germline CDR1 is LGHNA and CDR2 is YSLEER. V dropped 2 bases and J dropped 6 bases, with 8 bases sitting between them. The CDR3 contains 13 residues. The CDR3 DNA reads TGCGCCAGCAGCCAAAAAGCGGGTCAGCCCCAGCATTTT. It encodes CASSQKAGQPQHF.

The J gene is TRBJ2-7, the V gene TRBV5-1; 10 nucleotides align to TRBD2. CDR1 and CDR2 from the germline V gene are SGHRS and YFSETQ. There are 18 residues in the CDR3. Trimming took 0 bases from V and 1 from J; bases not matched to a gene: 10. The CDR3 coding sequence is TGCGCCAGCAGCTTGGGGGTCTTAGCGGGAGGAACTTCCTACGAGCAGTACTTC. It yields the protein CASSLGVLAGGTSYEQYF.

Regarding this clone: The same CDR3 is also encoded by other DNA sequences in this sample. The chain couples TRBV9 to TRBJ2-1, with D unresolved. The V end lost 0 bases, the J end lost 4 bases, and 5 bases lay between the germline ends. The CDR3 runs 13 residues. CDR1 is SGDLS, CDR2 YYNGEE, per germline. The CDR3 region is CASSVESYNEQFF. In nucleotides, the CDR3 is TGTGCCAGCAGCGTAGAGAGTTACAATGAGCAGTTCTTC.

The V call is TRBV5-6, the J call TRBJ2-1; 9 nucleotides line up with TRBD1. The J segment lost 10 bases and the V segment lost 0 bases, leaving 5 bases of the junction unmatched. The CDR3 has 14 amino acids. Germline assignment: CDR1 SGHDT and CDR2 YYEEEE. As DNA, the CDR3 is TGTGCCAGCAGCTTGGAACAGGGGGCAGGCGAGCAGTTCTTC. Its protein product is CASSLEQGAGEQFF. The variable domain in full, with the rest retrieved from reference TRBV5-6 and TRBJ2-1, is DAGVTQSPTHLIKTRGQQVTLRCSPKSGHDTVSWYQQALGQGPQFIFQYYEEEERQRGNFPDRFSGHQFPNYSSELNVNALLLGDSALYLCASSLEQGAGEQFFGPGTRLTVL.

V and J are TRBV7-9 and TRBJ2-7, with 8 positions matching TRBD1. CDR3 length: 13 residues. V shed 7 bases, J shed 2 bases, and the junction held 4 bases outside the gene matches. Per the germline V gene, CDR1 is SEHNR and CDR2 is FQNEAQ (reference sequence). The chain's CDR3 is CASIRQGTYEQYF. Here the CDR3 DNA reads TGTGCCAGCATTAGACAGGGGACCTACGAGCAGTACTTC. The complete variable domain, with remaining parts taken from reference TRBV7-9 and TRBJ2-7, reads DTGVSQNPRHKITKRGQNVTFRCDPISEHNRLYWYRQTLGQGPEFLTYFQNEAQLEKSRLLSDRFSAERPKGSFSTLEIQRTEQGDSAMYLCASIRQGTYEQYFGPGTRLTVT.

The chain employs TRBV7-9 and TRBJ2-3; D uncertain. This CDR3 region has 17 residues. The germline V and J ends were trimmed by 5 bases and 1 base, with 19 bases remaining between them. Germline V gene sequence: CDR1 SEHNR, CDR2 FQNEAQ (reference sequence). This chain's CDR3 is CASSTPPLGVGTDTQYF. DNA of the CDR3: TGTGCCAGCAGCACACCCCCTCTAGGAGTGGGCACAGATACGCAGTATTTT.